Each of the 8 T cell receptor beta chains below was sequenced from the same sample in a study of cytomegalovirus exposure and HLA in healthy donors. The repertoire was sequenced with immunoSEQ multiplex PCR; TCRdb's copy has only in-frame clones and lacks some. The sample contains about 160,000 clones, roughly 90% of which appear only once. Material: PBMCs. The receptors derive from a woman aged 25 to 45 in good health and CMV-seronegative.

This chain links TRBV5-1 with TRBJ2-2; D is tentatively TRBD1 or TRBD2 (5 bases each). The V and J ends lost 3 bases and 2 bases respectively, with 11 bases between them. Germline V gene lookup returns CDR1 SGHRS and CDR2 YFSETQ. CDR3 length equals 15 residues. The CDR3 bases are TGCGCCAGCAGCTCCGGGACCTATAACACCGGGGAGCTGTTTTTT. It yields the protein CASSSGTYNTGELFF.

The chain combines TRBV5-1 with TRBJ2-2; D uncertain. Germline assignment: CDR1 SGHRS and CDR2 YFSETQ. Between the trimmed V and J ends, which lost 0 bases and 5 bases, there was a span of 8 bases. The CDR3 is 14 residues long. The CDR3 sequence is CASSLDVGTGELFF. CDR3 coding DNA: TGCGCCAGCAGCTTGGATGTCGGGACCGGGGAGCTGTTTTTT.

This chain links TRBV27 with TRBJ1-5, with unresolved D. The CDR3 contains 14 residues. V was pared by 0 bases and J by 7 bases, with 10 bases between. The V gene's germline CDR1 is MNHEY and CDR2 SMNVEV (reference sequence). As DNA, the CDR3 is TGTGCCAGCAGTTTATCAGGGATGGAGCAGCCCCAGCATTTT. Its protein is CASSLSGMEQPQHF.

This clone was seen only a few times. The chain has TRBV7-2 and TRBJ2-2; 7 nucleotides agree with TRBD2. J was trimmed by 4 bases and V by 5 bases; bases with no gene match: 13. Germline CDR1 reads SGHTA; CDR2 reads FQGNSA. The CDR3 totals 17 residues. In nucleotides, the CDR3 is TGTGCCAGCAGCCACTCCCCTACGGGGGGAAGCACCGGGGAGCTGTTTTTT. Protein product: CASSHSPTGGSTGELFF. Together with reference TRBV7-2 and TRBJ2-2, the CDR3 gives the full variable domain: GAGVSQSPSNKVTEKGKDVELRCDPISGHTALYWYRQSLGQGLEFLIYFQGNSAPDKSGLPSDRFSAERTGGSVSTLTIQRTQQEDSAVYLCASSHSPTGGSTGELFFGEGSRLTVL.

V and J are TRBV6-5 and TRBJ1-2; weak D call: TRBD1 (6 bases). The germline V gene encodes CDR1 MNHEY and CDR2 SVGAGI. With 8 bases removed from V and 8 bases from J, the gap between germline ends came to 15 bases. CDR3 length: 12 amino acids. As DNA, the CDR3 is TGTGCCAGCCTAAATGCAGGGGACGGCTACACCTTC. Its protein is CASLNAGDGYTF.

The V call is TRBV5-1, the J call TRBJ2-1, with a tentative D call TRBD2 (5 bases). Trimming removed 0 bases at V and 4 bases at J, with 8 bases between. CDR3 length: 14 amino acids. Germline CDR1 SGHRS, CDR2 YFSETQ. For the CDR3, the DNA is TGCGCCAGCAGCTTGGGGCCGGGGTACAATGAGCAGTTCTTC. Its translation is CASSLGPGYNEQFF. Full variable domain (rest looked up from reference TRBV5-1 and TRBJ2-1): KAGVTQTPRYLIKTRGQQVTLSCSPISGHRSVSWYQQTPGQGLQFLFEYFSETQRNKGNFPGRFSGRQFSNSRSEMNVSTLELGDSALYLCASSLGPGYNEQFFGPGTRLTVL.

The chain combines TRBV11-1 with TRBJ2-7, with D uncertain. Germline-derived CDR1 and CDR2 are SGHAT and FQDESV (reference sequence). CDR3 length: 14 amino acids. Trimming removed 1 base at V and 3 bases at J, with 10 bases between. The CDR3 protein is CASSLDLANYEQYF. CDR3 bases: TGTGCCAGCAGCTTAGATCTGGCAAACTACGAGCAGTACTTC.

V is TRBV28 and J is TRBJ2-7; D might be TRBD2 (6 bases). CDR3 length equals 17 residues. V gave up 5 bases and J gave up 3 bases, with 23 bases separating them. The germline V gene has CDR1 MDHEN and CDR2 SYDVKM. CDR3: CASSQLGDFQEYYEQYF. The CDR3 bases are TGTGCCAGCAGTCAGCTTGGGGACTTCCAGGAGTACTACGAGCAGTACTTC.